These 15 T cell receptor beta chains originate from one sample sequenced in a study of T-cell reconstitution after alpha-beta-depleted transplantation in children. This sample's TCRbeta library carried unique molecular identifier barcodes. TCRdb re-called the PCR reads with MiXCR, one entry per CDR3 protein. Found here are about 230,000 distinct CDR3 sequences, approximately 9.9% of them singletons; the top ten hold approximately 5.4%. The sequencing used PBMCs from the stem cell graft donor, collected from the stem cell graft. These receptors were obtained from a human donor who donated a stem cell graft to a child with SCID.

This clonotype was counted at least ten times. The CDR3 bases are TGCAGTGCTAGACTAGCGGGGGGGAGGGATGAGCAGTTCTTC. It codes for CSARLAGGRDEQFF. The chain is built from TRBV20-1 and TRBJ2-1; 12 positions agree with TRBD2. The germline gives CDR1 DFQATT, CDR2 SNEGSKA (reference sequence). This CDR3 contains 14 residues. J lost 8 bases, V lost 2 bases, and 4 bases had no gene match.

CDR3 sequence (DNA): TGTGCCAGCAGTCCCGGACAACTCTGTGGCTACACCTTC. Its translation: CASSPGQLCGYTF. The V gene is TRBV6-6, the J gene TRBJ1-2; D perhaps matches TRBD1 (5 bases). The V gene lost 5 bases and the J gene lost 7 bases, with 14 bases spanning the gap. CDR1 MNHNY and CDR2 SVGAGI come from the germline V gene (reference sequence). CDR3 length: 13 residues.

The chain couples TRBV12-3 or TRBV12-4 to TRBJ1-1; D remains unclear. V shed 3 bases and J shed 4 bases, with 12 bases lying between them. The CDR3 contains 14 residues. The CDR3 protein is CASSLKGSGTEAFF. The CDR3 DNA follows: TGTGCCAGCAGTTTGAAGGGTTCCGGCACTGAAGCTTTCTTT.

V gene TRBV6-5 combines with J gene TRBJ1-4, with D possibly being TRBD1 (6 bases). The CDR3 is 14 residues long. Trimming shortened V by 2 bases and J by 6 bases, and 10 bases separated the two germline ends. Germline loops: CDR1 MNHEY, CDR2 SVGAGI. CDR3 in amino acids: CASSYGTPYEKLFF. CDR3 DNA: TGTGCCAGCAGTTACGGGACACCGTATGAAAAACTGTTTTTT.

This clonotype was seen ten or more times. The chain uses TRBV5-1 and TRBJ2-7, with D possibly TRBD1 on 6 matching bases. V was pared by 0 bases and J by 6 bases, with 13 bases between. The CDR3 sequence is 14 residues long. From germline, CDR1 is SGHRS and CDR2 YFSETQ. This chain's CDR3 is CASSLAGEMGEQYF. DNA of the CDR3: TGCGCCAGCAGCTTGGCAGGGGAGATGGGCGAGCAGTACTTC. Filled out from reference TRBV5-1 and TRBJ2-7, the complete variable domain reads KAGVTQTPRYLIKTRGQQVTLSCSPISGHRSVSWYQQTPGQGLQFLFEYFSETQRNKGNFPGRFSGRQFSNSRSEMNVSTLELGDSALYLCASSLAGEMGEQYFGPGTRLTVT.

This clonotype was seen repeatedly, ten times or more. V is TRBV28 and J is TRBJ2-2; 7 nucleotides match TRBD2. Germline CDR1 MDHEN, CDR2 SYDVKM. V lost 7 bases to trimming and J lost 4 bases; unmatched junction nucleotides: 6. The CDR3 contains 14 residues. The CDR3 DNA sequence: TGTGCCAGCATCAACCGGGGGGTCACCGGGGAGCTGTTTTTT. It encodes CASINRGVTGELFF.

This clonotype was detected ten times or more. The V and J genes are TRBV7-2 and TRBJ2-5; 9 bases agree with TRBD1. Trimming cost V 5 bases and J 5 bases; bases outside gene matches: 6. Looked up from germline, CDR1 is SGHTA and CDR2 is FQGNSA. The CDR3 is 14 residues long. CDR3 sequence reads: CASSPNRGRETQYF. The CDR3 nucleotides read TGTGCCAGCAGCCCGAACAGGGGGCGGGAGACCCAGTACTTC.

This clonotype was observed at least ten times. The chain uses TRBV5-1 and TRBJ1-6; unclear D gene. In germline, CDR1 is SGHRS, CDR2 YFSETQ. This CDR3 has 14 amino acids. V lost 4 bases and J 7 bases, leaving 12 bases between the germline ends. CDR3 loop: CASSPADVNSPLHF. CDR3 DNA sequence: TGCGCCAGCAGCCCCGCGGATGTAAATTCACCCCTCCACTTT.

This clonotype was observed many times. J is TRBJ2-1 and V is TRBV12-3 or TRBV12-4, with D tentatively TRBD2 (7 bases). Trimming stripped 3 bases from V and 6 bases from J, with 12 bases between. The CDR3 covers 14 residues. The CDR3 region has the DNA TGTGCCAGCAGTTTGAAGGGGGGGACCAATGAGCAGTTCTTC. Its protein product is CASSLKGGTNEQFF.

This clonotype has ten or more counts. This sequence joins TRBV20-1 and TRBJ1-1; D call uncertain. CDR1 and CDR2 from the germline V gene are DFQATT and SNEGSKA (reference sequence). This CDR3 is built from 13 residues. With 7 bases removed from V and 3 bases from J, the gap between germline ends came to 15 bases. CDR3 nucleotides: TGCAGTGTTGGACCCGGGGTGGACACTGAAGCTTTCTTT. Its protein is CSVGPGVDTEAFF.

This clonotype was counted ten times or more. This chain links TRBV6-1 with TRBJ2-3, with TRBD2 matching 11 bases. CDR1 is MNHNS, CDR2 SASEGT, per germline. CDR3 length equals 16 residues. With 6 bases clipped from V and 2 bases from J, the junction kept 7 bases outside the gene matches. The CDR3 DNA is TGTGCCAGCAGCCTTCTAGCGGGGGGACCCACAGATACGCAGTATTTT. Translated: CASSLLAGGPTDTQYF.

This clonotype was observed at least ten times. This rearrangement joins TRBV9 to TRBJ2-1, with TRBD2 matching 8 bases. Germline V gene lookup returns CDR1 SGDLS and CDR2 YYNGEE. The CDR3 is 14 residues long. V was clipped by 4 bases and J by 6 bases; unmatched bases: 6. In DNA form, the CDR3 reads TGTGCCAGCAGCTTGACCGGGACTAGCAATGAGCAGTTCTTC. Translated: CASSLTGTSNEQFF.

This clonotype was counted ten times or more. The J gene is TRBJ2-4, the V gene TRBV7-2; 15 bases line up with TRBD2. The germline CDR1 and CDR2 sequences are SGHTA and FQGNSA. The CDR3 has 18 residues. Trimming took 0 bases from V and 4 from J; bases not matched to a gene: 4. The CDR3 DNA follows: TGTGCCAGCAGCTTAGCCCCCGGGACTAGCGGGGGGAAAAACATTCAGTACTTC. Its translation: CASSLAPGTSGGKNIQYF.

This clonotype was found many times. V and J are TRBV5-1 and TRBJ2-5; D might be TRBD1 (6 bases). V was pared by 4 bases and J by 5 bases, with 15 bases between. CDR3 length: 14 amino acids. From germline, CDR1 is SGHRS and CDR2 YFSETQ. CDR3 amino acids: CASSGQSARETQYF. The CDR3 region has the DNA TGCGCCAGCAGCGGACAGTCAGCCCGGGAGACCCAGTACTTC.

In its sample, this clonotype was seen many times. This sequence joins TRBV5-1 and TRBJ2-7; 7 bases map to TRBD1. J gave up 3 bases and V 5 bases, and 11 bases lay outside the gene matches. Germline V gene data show CDR1 as SGHRS and CDR2 as YFSETQ. The CDR3 contains 15 residues. CDR3: CASSLRQGIHYEQYF. The CDR3 bases are TGCGCCAGCAGTTTAAGACAGGGCATACACTACGAGCAGTACTTC.